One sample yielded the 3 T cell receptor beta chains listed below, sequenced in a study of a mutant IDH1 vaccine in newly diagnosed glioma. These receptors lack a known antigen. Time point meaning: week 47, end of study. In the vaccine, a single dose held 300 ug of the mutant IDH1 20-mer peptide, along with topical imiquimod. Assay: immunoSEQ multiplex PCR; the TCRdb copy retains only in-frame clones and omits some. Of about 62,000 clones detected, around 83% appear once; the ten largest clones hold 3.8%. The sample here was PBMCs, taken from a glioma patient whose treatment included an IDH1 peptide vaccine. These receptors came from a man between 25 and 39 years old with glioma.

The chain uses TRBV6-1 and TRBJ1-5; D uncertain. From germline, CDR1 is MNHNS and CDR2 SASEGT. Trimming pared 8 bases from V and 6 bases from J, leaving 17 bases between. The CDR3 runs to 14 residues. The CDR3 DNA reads TGTGCCAGCTTCGATGAGGGCTGGCCTCAGCCCCAGCATTTT. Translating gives CASFDEGWPQPQHF.

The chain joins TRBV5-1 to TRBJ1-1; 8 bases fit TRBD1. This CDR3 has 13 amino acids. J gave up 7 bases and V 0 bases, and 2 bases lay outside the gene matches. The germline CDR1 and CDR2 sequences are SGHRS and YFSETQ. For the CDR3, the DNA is TGCGCCAGCAGCTTGGACAGGGGGTTTGAAGCTTTCTTT. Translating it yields CASSLDRGFEAFF.

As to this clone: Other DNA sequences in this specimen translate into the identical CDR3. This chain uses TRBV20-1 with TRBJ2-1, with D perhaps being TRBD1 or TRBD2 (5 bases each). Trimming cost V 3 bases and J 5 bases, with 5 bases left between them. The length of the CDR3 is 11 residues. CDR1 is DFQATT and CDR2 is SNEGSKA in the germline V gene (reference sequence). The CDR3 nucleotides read TGCAGTGCTAGGGGGGACAATGAGCAGTTCTTC. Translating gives CSARGDNEQFF.